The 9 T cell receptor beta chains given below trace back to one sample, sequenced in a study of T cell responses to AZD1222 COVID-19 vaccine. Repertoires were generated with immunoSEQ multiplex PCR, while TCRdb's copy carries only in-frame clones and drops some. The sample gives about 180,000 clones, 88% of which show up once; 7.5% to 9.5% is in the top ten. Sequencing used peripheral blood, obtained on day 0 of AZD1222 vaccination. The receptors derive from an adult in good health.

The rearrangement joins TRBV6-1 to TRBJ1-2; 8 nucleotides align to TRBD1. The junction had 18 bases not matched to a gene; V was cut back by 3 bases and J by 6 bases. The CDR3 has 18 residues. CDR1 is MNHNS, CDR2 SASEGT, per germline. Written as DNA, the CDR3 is TGTGCCAGCAGTGAGTCACCCGGCAGGGGGCGGTTTAGGGATGGCTACACCTTC. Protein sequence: CASSESPGRGRFRDGYTF.

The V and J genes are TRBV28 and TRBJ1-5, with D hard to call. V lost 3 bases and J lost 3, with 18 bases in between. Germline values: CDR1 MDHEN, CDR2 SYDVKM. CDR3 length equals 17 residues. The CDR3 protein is CASSLVRRITHNQPQHF. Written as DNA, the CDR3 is TGTGCCAGCAGTTTGGTTCGGCGGATTACGCACAATCAGCCCCAGCATTTT.

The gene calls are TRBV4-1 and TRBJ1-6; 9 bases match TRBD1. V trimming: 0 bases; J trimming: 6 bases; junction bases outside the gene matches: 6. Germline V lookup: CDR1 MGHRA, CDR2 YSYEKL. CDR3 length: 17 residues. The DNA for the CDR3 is TGCGCCAGCAGCCAAGAAGGGACACAGGGGGCTAATTCACCCCTCCACTTT. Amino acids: CASSQEGTQGANSPLHF.

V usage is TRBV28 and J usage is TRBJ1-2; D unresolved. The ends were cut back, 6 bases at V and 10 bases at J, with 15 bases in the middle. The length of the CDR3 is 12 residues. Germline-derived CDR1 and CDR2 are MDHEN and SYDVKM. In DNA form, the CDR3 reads TGTGCCAGCAGCCCTCCCCCGGGAATCTACACCTTC. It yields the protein CASSPPPGIYTF.

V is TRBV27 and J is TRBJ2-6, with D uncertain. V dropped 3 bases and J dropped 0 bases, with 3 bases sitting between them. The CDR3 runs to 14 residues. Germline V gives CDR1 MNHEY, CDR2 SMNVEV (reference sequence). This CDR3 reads CASSFLSGANVLTF. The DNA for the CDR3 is TGTGCCAGCAGTTTCCTCTCTGGGGCCAACGTCCTGACTTTC.

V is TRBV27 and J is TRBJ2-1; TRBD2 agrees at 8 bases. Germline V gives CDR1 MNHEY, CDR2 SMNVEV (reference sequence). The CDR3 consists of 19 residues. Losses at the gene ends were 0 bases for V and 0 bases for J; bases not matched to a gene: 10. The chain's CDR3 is CASSLSRGGATTSYNEQFF. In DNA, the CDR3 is TGTGCCAGCAGTTTATCCCGGGGGGGCGCCACAACCTCCTACAATGAGCAGTTCTTC.

In DNA form, the CDR3 reads TGTGCCAGCTCACCACCGGCGGCGGGGGAGCAGTACTTC. It specifies CASSPPAAGEQYF. The J gene is TRBJ2-7, the V gene TRBV18; possibly TRBD2 for D (6 bases). V shed 0 bases and J shed 7 bases, with 10 bases lying between them. CDR3 size: 13 residues. Germline V CDR1 and CDR2: KGHSH, LQKENI. Combining the CDR3 with reference TRBV18 and TRBJ2-7 gives the whole variable domain NAGVMQNPRHLVRRRGQEARLRCSPMKGHSHVYWYRQLPEEGLKFMVYLQKENIIDESGMPKERFSAEFPKEGPSILRIQQVVRGDSAAYFCASSPPAAGEQYFGPGTRLTVT.

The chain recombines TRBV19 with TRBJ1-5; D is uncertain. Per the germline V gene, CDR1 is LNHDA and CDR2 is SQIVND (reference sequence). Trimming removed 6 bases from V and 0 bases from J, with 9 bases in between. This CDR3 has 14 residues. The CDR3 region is CASRLPVSNQPQHF. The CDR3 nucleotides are TGTGCCAGTAGATTACCGGTTAGCAATCAGCCCCAGCATTTT.

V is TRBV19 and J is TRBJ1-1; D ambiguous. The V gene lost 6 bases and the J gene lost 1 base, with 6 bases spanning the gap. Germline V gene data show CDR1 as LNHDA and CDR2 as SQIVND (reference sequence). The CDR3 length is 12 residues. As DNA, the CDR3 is TGTGCCAGTAGCTACGGGAACACTGAAGCTTTCTTT. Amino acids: CASSYGNTEAFF.